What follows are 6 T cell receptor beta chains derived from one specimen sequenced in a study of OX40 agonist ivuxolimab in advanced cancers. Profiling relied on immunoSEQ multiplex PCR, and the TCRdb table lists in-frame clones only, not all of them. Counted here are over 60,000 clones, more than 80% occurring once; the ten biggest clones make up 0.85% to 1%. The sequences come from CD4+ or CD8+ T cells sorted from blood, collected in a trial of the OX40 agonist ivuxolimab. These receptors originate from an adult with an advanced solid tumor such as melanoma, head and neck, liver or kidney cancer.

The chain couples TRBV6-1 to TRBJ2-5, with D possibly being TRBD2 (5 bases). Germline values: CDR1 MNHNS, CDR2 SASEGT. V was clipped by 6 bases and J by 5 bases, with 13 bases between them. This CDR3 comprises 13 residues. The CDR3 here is CASSRGRAETQYF. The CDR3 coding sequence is TGTGCCAGCAGCCGGGGTCGAGCGGAGACCCAGTACTTC.

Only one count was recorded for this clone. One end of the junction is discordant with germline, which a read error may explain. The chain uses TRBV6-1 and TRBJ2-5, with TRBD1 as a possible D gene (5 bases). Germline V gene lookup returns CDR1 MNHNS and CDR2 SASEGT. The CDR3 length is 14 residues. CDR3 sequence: CASRDTQGTETQYF. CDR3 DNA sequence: TGTGCCAGCCGTGATACGCAGGGAACAGAGACCCAGTACTTC.

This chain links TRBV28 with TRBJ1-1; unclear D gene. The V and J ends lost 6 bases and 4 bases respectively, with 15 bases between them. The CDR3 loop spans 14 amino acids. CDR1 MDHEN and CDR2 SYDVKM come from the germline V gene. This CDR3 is CASSLPAGGTEAFF. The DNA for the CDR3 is TGTGCCAGCAGCCTCCCGGCAGGCGGCACTGAAGCTTTCTTT.

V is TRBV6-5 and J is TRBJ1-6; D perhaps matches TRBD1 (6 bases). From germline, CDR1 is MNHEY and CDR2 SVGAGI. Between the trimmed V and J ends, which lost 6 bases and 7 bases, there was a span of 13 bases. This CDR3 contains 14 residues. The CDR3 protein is CASRLGAGNSPLHF. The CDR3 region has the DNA TGTGCCAGCAGGTTGGGGGCGGGGAATTCACCCCTCCACTTT.

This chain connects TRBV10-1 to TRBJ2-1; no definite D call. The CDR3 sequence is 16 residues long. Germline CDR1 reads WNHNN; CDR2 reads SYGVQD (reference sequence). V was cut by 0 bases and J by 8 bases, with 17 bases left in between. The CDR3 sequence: CASSESTGRNSDEQFF. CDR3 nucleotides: TGCGCCAGCAGTGAGTCGACCGGGCGCAATTCCGATGAGCAGTTCTTC.

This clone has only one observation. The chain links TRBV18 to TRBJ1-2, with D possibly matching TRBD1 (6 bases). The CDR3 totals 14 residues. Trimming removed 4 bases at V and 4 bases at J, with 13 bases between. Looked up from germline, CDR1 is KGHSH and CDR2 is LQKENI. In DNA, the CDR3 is TGTGCCAGCTCACGTCCCCCGGGGGCCTATGGCTACACCTTC. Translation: CASSRPPGAYGYTF.